The 5 T cell receptor beta chains in this list originate from one sample, sequenced in a study of human T cells and chemical hapten exposure. TCRdb redid the calling of the RACE reads with MiXCR, one entry per CDR3 protein. This table holds 130,000 or so distinct CDR3 sequences, approximately 9.1% found once. Time point given: healthy volunteer bleed at 2 weeks. Before extraction, the whole blood was not fractionated, and total RNA was taken from it. Input material: whole blood. The receptor source for this set is a male donor in good health. Some clones in this sample may be carry-over from other donors' samples.

Of note for this clonotype: A read error may be the cause here, since a much bigger clone is one base away. V and J are TRBV5-6 and TRBJ1-3, with unresolved D. This CDR3 region has 16 residues. Germline V gives CDR1 SGHDT, CDR2 YYEEEE. CDR3 bases: TGTGCCAGCGGCTTGGGAGGACTGGGCTCTGGAAACACCATATATTTT. Its protein is CASGLGGLGSGNTIYF.

The J gene is TRBJ2-2, the V gene TRBV6-5; D gene unclear. The CDR3 is made up of 15 amino acids. Trimming left V 0 bases short and J 6 bases short, with 11 bases between. The V gene's germline CDR1 is MNHEY and CDR2 SVGAGI. Here the CDR3 DNA reads TGTGCCAGCAGTTACTCGTTGGGTACCCCCGGGGAGCTGTTTTTT. Its protein is CASSYSLGTPGELFF.

This clonotype was detected a few times. This chain uses TRBV19 with TRBJ2-1; 9 bases line up with TRBD1. This CDR3 is built from 13 residues. CDR1 and CDR2 from the germline V gene are LNHDA and SQIVND (reference sequence). J gave up 6 bases and V 8 bases, and 5 bases lay outside the gene matches. The CDR3 protein is CASAGQGSNEQFF. The CDR3 coding sequence is TGTGCCAGTGCTGGACAGGGGAGCAATGAGCAGTTCTTC.

Ten or more counts support this clonotype. This chain uses TRBV4-2 with TRBJ2-7, with 14 bases aligning to TRBD2. This CDR3 is 15 amino acids long. Germline V gives CDR1 LGHNA, CDR2 YNFKEQ. V was pared by 3 bases and J by 3 bases, with 1 base of the junction left unmatched. CDR3 bases: TGTGCCAGCAGCCACGGACTAGCGGGGGGCTACGAGCAGTACTTC. Translated, it gives CASSHGLAGGYEQYF.

V usage is TRBV12-3 or TRBV12-4 and J usage is TRBJ1-1, with D perhaps matching TRBD1 (6 bases). With 5 bases removed from V and 1 base from J, the gap between germline ends came to 14 bases. CDR3 length: 15 amino acids. The CDR3 bases are TGTGCCAGCAGTCCCCCACAGGGCGGGAACACTGAAGCTTTCTTT. The encoded protein is CASSPPQGGNTEAFF.